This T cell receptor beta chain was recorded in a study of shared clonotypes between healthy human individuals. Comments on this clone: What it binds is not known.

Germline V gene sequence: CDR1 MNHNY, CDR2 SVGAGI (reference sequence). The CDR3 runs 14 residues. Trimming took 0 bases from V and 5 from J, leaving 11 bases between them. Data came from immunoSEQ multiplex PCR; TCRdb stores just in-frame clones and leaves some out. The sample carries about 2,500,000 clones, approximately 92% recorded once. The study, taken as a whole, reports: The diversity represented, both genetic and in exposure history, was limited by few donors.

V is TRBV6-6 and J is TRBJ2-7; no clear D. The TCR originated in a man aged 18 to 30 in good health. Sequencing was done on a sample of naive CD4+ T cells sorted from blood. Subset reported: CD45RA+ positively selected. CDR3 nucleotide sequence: TGTGCCAGCAGTTACTCCGGGCCAGGCGACGAGCAGTACTTC. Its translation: CASSYSGPGDEQYF.